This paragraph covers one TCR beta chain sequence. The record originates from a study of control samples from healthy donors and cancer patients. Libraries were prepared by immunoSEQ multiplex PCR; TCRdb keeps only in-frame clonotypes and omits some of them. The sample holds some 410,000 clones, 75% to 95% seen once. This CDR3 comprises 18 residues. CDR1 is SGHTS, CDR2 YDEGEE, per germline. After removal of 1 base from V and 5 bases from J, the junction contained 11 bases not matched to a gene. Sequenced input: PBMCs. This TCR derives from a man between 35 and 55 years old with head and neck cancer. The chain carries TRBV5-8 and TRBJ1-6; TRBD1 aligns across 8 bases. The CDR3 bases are TGTGCCAGCAGCTTGTGGGGTGGAGCAGGGGGCCATAATTCACCCCTCCACTTT. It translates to CASSLWGGAGGHNSPLHF.